This TCR beta chain originates from a study of blood T cell repertoires in COVID-19. Methods used by the authors: How many nucleated cells were present was estimated from reference gene primer amplification. Profiling relied on immunoSEQ multiplex PCR, and the TCRdb table lists in-frame clones only, not all of them. V and J calls plus clone size are reproduced from that table; the DNA served to infer D and trimming. In the table there are fewer than 350,000 clones, roughly 79% of which are singletons. This clone was counted a few times. The V and J ends lost 2 bases and 2 bases respectively, with 7 bases between them. The CDR3 covers 14 residues. Per germline, CDR1 MNHEY and CDR2 SVGAGI.

The chain joins TRBV6-5 to TRBJ1-5; D gene unclear. The TCR sequence derives from a woman aged 60-75 years with active or convalescent COVID-19. The sample taken for sequencing was peripheral blood. CDR3 amino acids: CASSYAYGNQPQHF. The CDR3 DNA is TGTGCCAGCAGTTACGCCTACGGCAATCAGCCCCAGCATTTT.